A selection of T cell receptor beta chains follows, all from one sample in a study of PD-1 blockade in classical Hodgkin lymphoma. Sequencing was performed with immunoSEQ multiplex PCR; in TCRdb, only in-frame clones are kept and a portion is missing. The sample holds under 30,000 clones, roughly 70% seen once. Sequencing used peripheral blood mononuclear cells (PBMCs), obtained before the second cycle of nivolumab. The receptors were sampled from a human donor with classical Hodgkin lymphoma. The CDR3 runs from the conserved cysteine through the conserved F or W. Each record gives: V gene, D gene, J gene, clone size, CDR3 protein, CDR3 DNA. D genes are given only for firm matches. Size values are once, few and many counts, or a class for expanded clones, and some rows have none.

v_gene: TRBV11-2; d_gene: NA; j_gene: TRBJ2-3; abundance: few; CDR3aa: CASSQDGGTQSDTQYF; CDR3nt: TGTGCCAGCAGCCAAGACGGGGGGACACAATCAGATACGCAGTATTTT
v_gene: TRBV5-1; d_gene: NA; j_gene: TRBJ2-6; abundance: NA; CDR3aa: CASSLERREALSGANVLTF; CDR3nt: TGCGCCAGCAGCTTGGAACGCAGGGAGGCCCTCTCTGGGGCCAACGTCCTGACTTTC
v_gene: TRBV6-5; d_gene: NA; j_gene: TRBJ2-7; abundance: NA; CDR3aa: CASSEGHYEQYF; CDR3nt: TGTGCCAGCAGTGAGGGCCACTACGAGCAGTACTTC
v_gene: TRBV5-1; d_gene: NA; j_gene: TRBJ2-2; abundance: NA; CDR3aa: CASSFGVAGELFF; CDR3nt: TGCGCCAGCAGCTTTGGGGTTGCCGGGGAGCTGTTTTTT
v_gene: TRBV27; d_gene: TRBD1; j_gene: TRBJ1-3; abundance: few; CDR3aa: CASRKTGTGGGNTIYF; CDR3nt: TGTGCCAGCAGGAAAACCGGGACAGGGGGCGGGAACACCATATATTTT
v_gene: TRBV6-6; d_gene: NA; j_gene: TRBJ2-1; abundance: NA; CDR3aa: CASSYPEGYNEQFF; CDR3nt: TGTGCCAGCAGTTACCCCGAGGGGTACAATGAGCAGTTCTTC
v_gene: TRBV19; d_gene: NA; j_gene: TRBJ1-1; abundance: once; CDR3aa: CASSMGLNLLNTEAFF; CDR3nt: TGTGCCAGTAGTATGGGGCTGAACCTTCTAAACACTGAAGCTTTCTTT
v_gene: TRBV4-1; d_gene: NA; j_gene: TRBJ2-3; abundance: NA; CDR3aa: CASSRPGEAGTDTQYF; CDR3nt: TGCGCCAGCAGCCGGCCGGGTGAGGCCGGCACAGATACGCAGTATTTT
v_gene: TRBV5-1; d_gene: TRBD1; j_gene: TRBJ1-3; abundance: NA; CDR3aa: CASSVTGSGNTIYF; CDR3nt: TGCGCCAGCAGCGTGACAGGGTCAGGAAACACCATATATTTT
v_gene: TRBV5-1; d_gene: TRBD2; j_gene: TRBJ2-5; abundance: NA; CDR3aa: CASTIAGETQETQYF; CDR3nt: TGCGCCAGCACCATAGCGGGGGAAACACAAGAGACCCAGTACTTC
v_gene: TRBV9; d_gene: TRBD1; j_gene: TRBJ1-2; abundance: medium-sized; CDR3aa: CASSHTGDSSGGYTF; CDR3nt: TGTGCCAGCAGCCATACTGGGGACAGCTCAGGTGGCTACACCTTC
v_gene: TRBV19; d_gene: NA; j_gene: TRBJ2-7; abundance: NA; CDR3aa: CVPRENTRAGPILHVWDEQYF; CDR3nt: TGTGTCCCCAGGGAGAATACCAGGGCGGGGCCGATCCTGCATGTGTGGGACGAGCAGTACTTC
v_gene: TRBV4-1; d_gene: NA; j_gene: TRBJ1-1; abundance: NA; CDR3aa: CASSQHKAEAFF; CDR3nt: TGCGCCAGCAGCCAGCATAAGGCTGAAGCTTTCTTT
v_gene: TRBV19; d_gene: NA; j_gene: TRBJ2-5; abundance: NA; CDR3aa: CASSTRQETQYF; CDR3nt: TGTGCCAGTAGTACACGGCAAGAGACCCAGTACTTC
v_gene: TRBV10-2; d_gene: TRBD1; j_gene: TRBJ1-6; abundance: NA; CDR3aa: CASTETDRGGSPLHF; CDR3nt: TGCGCCAGCACCGAAACAGACAGGGGTGGTTCACCCCTCCACTTT
v_gene: TRBV7-2; d_gene: TRBD1; j_gene: TRBJ1-1; abundance: NA; CDR3aa: CASNPGGGGEAFF; CDR3nt: TGTGCCAGCAACCCAGGGGGCGGAGGTGAAGCTTTCTTT
v_gene: TRBV5-6; d_gene: TRBD1; j_gene: TRBJ2-2; abundance: few; CDR3aa: CASSSATGGHGELFF; CDR3nt: TGTGCCAGCAGCTCTGCGACAGGGGGCCACGGGGAGCTGTTTTTT
v_gene: TRBV6-5; d_gene: NA; j_gene: TRBJ1-1; abundance: NA; CDR3aa: CASSRGREAFF; CDR3nt: TGTGCCAGCAGTCGGGGCCGTGAAGCTTTCTTT
v_gene: TRBV2; d_gene: NA; j_gene: TRBJ1-1; abundance: few; CDR3aa: CASKTGGAGNTEAFF; CDR3nt: TGTGCCAGCAAGACGGGGGGCGCAGGGAACACTGAAGCTTTCTTT
v_gene: TRBV18; d_gene: TRBD2; j_gene: TRBJ2-7; abundance: NA; CDR3aa: CASSPKGRGAAYEQYF; CDR3nt: TGTGCCAGCTCACCTAAAGGGCGGGGGGCGGCGTACGAGCAGTACTTC
v_gene: TRBV7-2; d_gene: TRBD1; j_gene: TRBJ1-5; abundance: NA; CDR3aa: CASSKGQGYQPQHF; CDR3nt: TGTGCCAGCAGCAAGGGACAGGGATACCAGCCCCAGCATTTT
v_gene: TRBV28; d_gene: NA; j_gene: TRBJ2-1; abundance: NA; CDR3aa: CASSSLVVGNEQFF; CDR3nt: TGTGCCAGCAGTTCCCTAGTAGTAGGCAATGAGCAGTTCTTC
v_gene: TRBV18; d_gene: NA; j_gene: TRBJ1-4; abundance: NA; CDR3aa: CASSQGSPTNEKLFF; CDR3nt: TGTGCCAGCTCGCAGGGTAGCCCGACTAATGAAAAACTGTTTTTT
v_gene: TRBV27; d_gene: NA; j_gene: TRBJ1-1; abundance: medium-sized; CDR3aa: CASSFTAASEAFF; CDR3nt: TGTGCCAGCAGTTTTACTGCGGCGTCAGAAGCTTTCTTT
v_gene: TRBV11-2; d_gene: NA; j_gene: TRBJ2-1; abundance: NA; CDR3aa: CASSLIGSSYNEQFF; CDR3nt: TGTGCCAGCAGCTTAATTGGGAGCTCCTACAATGAGCAGTTCTTC
v_gene: TRBV30; d_gene: NA; j_gene: TRBJ1-6; abundance: NA; CDR3aa: CAWSARGMLTSSYNSPLHF; CDR3nt: TGTGCCTGGAGTGCACGAGGCATGCTTACAAGCTCCTATAATTCACCCCTCCACTTT
v_gene: TRBV4-3; d_gene: NA; j_gene: TRBJ1-2; abundance: NA; CDR3aa: CASSQDHSGLYGYTF; CDR3nt: TGCGCCAGCAGCCAAGATCACAGCGGACTCTATGGCTACACCTTC
v_gene: TRBV7-3; d_gene: NA; j_gene: TRBJ2-5; abundance: many; CDR3aa: CASSPTGLETQYF; CDR3nt: TGTGCCAGCAGTCCGACTGGATTGGAGACCCAGTACTTC
v_gene: TRBV7-3; d_gene: NA; j_gene: TRBJ1-1; abundance: NA; CDR3aa: CASSLKRLPLIF; CDR3nt: TGTGCCAGCAGCTTAAAGCGGCTGCCCCTCATTTTT
v_gene: TRBV28; d_gene: TRBD2; j_gene: TRBJ2-5; abundance: NA; CDR3aa: CASSATSARKETQYF; CDR3nt: TGTGCCAGCAGCGCCACTAGCGCCCGAAAAGAGACCCAGTACTTC
v_gene: TRBV27; d_gene: NA; j_gene: TRBJ2-6; abundance: NA; CDR3aa: CASSLQGQTGANVLTF; CDR3nt: TGTGCCAGCAGTTTACAGGGTCAGACTGGGGCCAACGTCCTGACTTTC
v_gene: TRBV6-4; d_gene: NA; j_gene: TRBJ1-3; abundance: NA; CDR3aa: CASSSEVTVVYGGSGNTIYF; CDR3nt: TGTGCCAGCAGCTCTGAGGTGACAGTGGTGTATGGGGGCTCTGGAAACACCATATATTTT
v_gene: TRBV5-4; d_gene: TRBD1; j_gene: TRBJ1-4; abundance: once; CDR3aa: CASSTGQGVNEKLFF; CDR3nt: TGTGCCAGCAGCACCGGACAGGGAGTAAATGAAAAACTGTTTTTT
v_gene: TRBV4-1; d_gene: NA; j_gene: TRBJ1-1; abundance: few; CDR3aa: CASSQGPQMNTEAFF; CDR3nt: TGCGCCAGCAGCCAAGGACCGCAAATGAACACTGAAGCTTTCTTT
v_gene: TRBV28; d_gene: NA; j_gene: TRBJ2-7; abundance: NA; CDR3aa: CASSSDRRAFTYEQYF; CDR3nt: TGTGCCAGCAGCTCGGACAGGAGGGCTTTCACCTACGAGCAGTACTTC
v_gene: TRBV7-2; d_gene: TRBD2; j_gene: TRBJ2-1; abundance: once; CDR3aa: CASSLVSGYNEQFF; CDR3nt: TGTGCCAGCAGCTTAGTTAGCGGGTACAATGAGCAGTTCTTC
v_gene: TRBV5-1; d_gene: NA; j_gene: TRBJ2-2; abundance: NA; CDR3aa: CASSLPPNTGELFF; CDR3nt: TGCGCCAGCAGCTTGCCTCCGAACACCGGGGAGCTGTTTTTT
v_gene: TRBV6-5; d_gene: NA; j_gene: TRBJ2-3; abundance: NA; CDR3aa: CASNSRRGTQYF; CDR3nt: TGTGCCAGCAACTCACGCCGGGGTACGCAGTATTTT
v_gene: TRBV28; d_gene: TRBD1; j_gene: TRBJ1-4; abundance: NA; CDR3aa: CASSTRQGNEKLFF; CDR3nt: TGTGCCAGCAGTACCCGACAGGGGAACGAAAAACTGTTTTTT
v_gene: TRBV6-5; d_gene: NA; j_gene: TRBJ1-2; abundance: NA; CDR3aa: CASRRDLYGYTF; CDR3nt: TGTGCCAGCAGGAGGGACTTGTATGGCTACACCTTC
v_gene: TRBV7-2; d_gene: NA; j_gene: TRBJ1-3; abundance: NA; CDR3aa: CASSLMGGSGNTIYF; CDR3nt: TGTGCCAGCAGCTTAATGGGGGGCTCTGGAAACACCATATATTTT